The rows below give T cell receptor beta chains drawn from one sample of a study of T cell changes during pregnancy in multiple sclerosis. Only in-frame clones appear in the TCRdb table, and some are missing; sequencing was by immunoSEQ multiplex PCR. The sample records around 40,000 clones, approximately 90% being singletons. The sequenced sample was CD4+ T cells from peripheral blood mononuclear cells, obtained in the first trimester of pregnancy. These receptors were taken from a female donor in good health, enrolled as a control in a pregnancy study. CDR3s include the opening cysteine and the closing phenylalanine or tryptophan. A D gene is named only where the DNA matches it firmly. Expanded clones get a size class; other rows say once, few or many, or leave the size out.

TRBV6-1	NA	NA	TRBJ2-2	CASEQGNTGELFF	TGTGCCAGCGAACAGGGGAACACCGGGGAGCTGTTTTTT
TRBV5-1	NA	NA	TRBJ2-2	CASSPGGTANTGELFF	TGCGCCAGCAGCCCGGGGGGGACAGCGAACACCGGGGAGCTGTTTTTT
TRBV2	NA	NA	TRBJ2-7	CASKVADGTLNYEQYF	TGTGCCAGCAAGGTGGCCGACGGGACTCTTAACTACGAGCAGTACTTC
TRBV27	NA	TRBD1	TRBJ1-2	CASRSSRDRAGGYTF	TGTGCCAGCAGATCTAGCCGGGACAGGGCTGGGGGCTACACCTTC
TRBV7-9	once	TRBD2	TRBJ2-2	CASRRAGGDTGELFF	TGTGCCAGCAGAAGAGCGGGGGGGGACACCGGGGAGCTGTTTTTT
TRBV10-3	NA	NA	TRBJ1-3	CAIRQGFSGNTIYF	TGTGCCATCAGACAGGGCTTCTCTGGAAACACCATATATTTT
TRBV5-1	NA	NA	TRBJ2-1	CASSPWGVGNEQFF	TGCGCCAGCAGCCCTTGGGGGGTAGGCAATGAGCAGTTCTTC
TRBV4-3	NA	NA	TRBJ2-7	CASSQGPSSYEQYF	TGCGCCAGCAGCCAAGGGCCCAGTTCCTACGAGCAGTACTTC
TRBV19	NA	NA	TRBJ1-2	CASSIASGNGYTF	TGTGCCAGTAGTATAGCCTCAGGGAATGGCTACACCTTC
TRBV11-2	NA	NA	TRBJ1-1	CASSLDFAGNTEAFF	TGTGCCAGCAGCTTAGATTTTGCAGGCAACACTGAAGCTTTCTTT
TRBV5-1	NA	TRBD2	TRBJ2-1	CASSFQGRGDNEQFF	TGCGCCAGCAGCTTTCAGGGACGGGGGGACAATGAGCAGTTCTTC